Below, 11 T cell receptor beta chains from the same sample are listed, as sequenced in a study of blood T cell repertoires in COVID-19. The method was immunoSEQ multiplex PCR; TCRdb's version includes in-frame clones alone and lacks a portion of them. This sample has 150,000 to 200,000 clones, with roughly 80% found just once. The sequenced sample consisted of peripheral blood. Source of these receptors: a woman in her twenties or thirties with acute or convalescent COVID-19.

DNA for the CDR3: TGTGCCAGCTCCGGGACTGAAGCTTTCTTT. Amino acids: CASSGTEAFF. The V call is TRBV9, the J call TRBJ1-1; D is ambiguous. Germline values: CDR1 SGDLS, CDR2 YYNGEE. Trimming removed 7 bases from V and 5 bases from J, with 6 bases in between. The CDR3 runs to 10 residues.

The rearrangement uses TRBV29-1 and TRBJ1-1; no reliable D call. CDR1 is SQVTM and CDR2 is ANQGSEA in the germline V gene. This CDR3 has 12 amino acids. V was shortened by 7 bases and J by 5 bases, with 14 bases between the two germline ends. The CDR3 spells CSGRHRGTEAFF. CDR3 bases: TGCAGCGGGCGACACCGAGGGACTGAAGCTTTCTTT.

This clone has just one count. This chain links TRBV5-1 with TRBJ1-6, with 10 bases identical to TRBD1. Trimming took 3 bases from V and 8 from J; bases not matched to a gene: 8. The CDR3 length is 16 residues. Germline CDR1 SGHRS, CDR2 YFSETQ. CDR3 DNA sequence: TGCGCCAGCAGCTCCCCATCGGGGACAGGGGATTCACCCCTCCACTTT. As protein: CASSSPSGTGDSPLHF.

This clone has only one observation. The chain links TRBV7-2 to TRBJ1-1, with D maybe TRBD1 (5 bases). The germline gives CDR1 SGHTA, CDR2 FQGNSA. This CDR3 is built from 14 residues. Trimming pared 7 bases from V and 0 bases from J, leaving 12 bases between. CDR3 in DNA: TGTGCCAGCATCCTTGACAGTTTGAACACTGAAGCTTTCTTT. Residues: CASILDSLNTEAFF.

The chain is built from TRBV15 and TRBJ1-4; the D is unclear. The CDR3 has 15 residues. Between the trimmed V and J ends, which lost 8 bases and 0 bases, there was a span of 13 bases. Germline-derived CDR1 and CDR2 are LNHNV and YYDKDF (reference sequence). CDR3 sequence (DNA): TGTGCCACCGGGCAGGATATAGCAACTAATGAAAAACTGTTTTTT. Protein sequence: CATGQDIATNEKLFF.

The chain recombines TRBV23-1 with TRBJ1-4, with 11 bases lining up with TRBD1. TRBV23-1 has ORF status, its function being uncertain. This CDR3 contains 21 residues. After removal of 0 bases from V and 4 bases from J, the junction contained 16 bases not matched to a gene. CDR3 DNA sequence: TGCGCCAGCAGTCAATCGATATTTGTGGGGACAGGGGGTCCCTTTAATGAAAAACTGTTTTTT. This translates into CASSQSIFVGTGGPFNEKLFF.

The chain has TRBV6-5 and TRBJ2-7; 7 nucleotides line up with TRBD2. Germline V lookup: CDR1 MNHEY, CDR2 SVGAGI. The CDR3 is 14 residues long. Trimming cost V 8 bases and J 4 bases; bases outside gene matches: 11. The CDR3 region is CASGLAGVNYEQYF. Written as DNA, the CDR3 is TGTGCCAGCGGGCTGGCGGGGGTAAATTACGAGCAGTACTTC.

This chain uses TRBV29-1 with TRBJ1-2; no clear D gene. In germline, CDR1 is SQVTM, CDR2 ANQGSEA. This CDR3 is built from 13 residues. V lost 4 bases and J lost 4, with 13 bases in between. CDR3 sequence reads: CSVGFAGGYGYTF. The CDR3, as DNA: TGCAGCGTTGGTTTCGCGGGTGGCTATGGCTACACCTTC.

The genes are TRBV6-1 and TRBJ2-1, with a weak D call TRBD1 (5 bases). V was clipped by 3 bases and J by 0 bases, with 9 bases between them. The germline gives CDR1 MNHNS, CDR2 SASEGT. CDR3 size: 15 residues. The DNA for the CDR3 is TGTGCCAGCAGTGAGACAGTTAGCTCCTACAATGAGCAGTTCTTC. Translating it yields CASSETVSSYNEQFF.

The rearrangement uses TRBV27 and TRBJ2-7; TRBD1 agrees at 8 bases. CDR3 length equals 16 residues. V lost 2 bases and J lost 2; bases outside the gene matches: 8. The germline V gene has CDR1 MNHEY and CDR2 SMNVEV (reference sequence). CDR3 region: CASSLDEDRVTYEQYF. The CDR3 DNA reads TGTGCCAGCAGTTTAGATGAGGACAGGGTAACCTACGAGCAGTACTTC.

The rearrangement uses TRBV3-1 (or the pseudogene TRBV3-2) and TRBJ1-1; possible D gene TRBD1, 5 bases. This CDR3 is 17 amino acids long. Trimming stripped 0 bases from V and 7 bases from J, with 21 bases between. Germline CDR1 reads LGHDT; CDR2 reads YNNKEL (reference sequence). In DNA form, the CDR3 reads TGTGCCAGCAGCCAAGAGTTAAGGAACAGGATCTGGGTTGAAGCTTTCTTT. This translates into CASSQELRNRIWVEAFF.